Following are 8 T cell receptor beta chains from one sample sequenced in a study of shared clonotypes between healthy human individuals. CD45RO-negative cells were positively selected for CCR7, leaving out terminally differentiated effector memory CD45RA+ cells. TCRdb keeps only in-frame clones here, not all; method: immunoSEQ multiplex PCR. The sample holds about 2 million clones, about 95% seen once. Sequenced input: naive CD8+ T cells sorted from blood. These receptors came from a man aged 18 to 29 in good health.

The chain joins TRBV5-6 to TRBJ2-3; 9 bases map to TRBD2. CDR1 and CDR2 from the germline V gene are SGHDT and YYEEEE. The CDR3 is 16 amino acids. The V segment lost 4 bases and the J segment 2 bases; nucleotides outside the gene matches: 8. CDR3 loop: CASSILSGGYTDTQYF. In nucleotides, the CDR3 is TGTGCCAGCAGCATTCTTAGCGGGGGATACACAGATACGCAGTATTTT.

The chain carries TRBV6-5 and TRBJ2-2, with a possible D match to TRBD1 (5 bases). Looked up from germline, CDR1 is MNHEY and CDR2 is SVGAGI. V lost 1 base, J lost 7 bases, and 10 bases lay in between. This CDR3 is built from 14 residues. CDR3 amino acids: CASSYLLRDGELFF. The CDR3, as DNA: TGTGCCAGCAGTTACTTACTCAGGGACGGGGAGCTGTTTTTT.

The J gene is TRBJ2-1, the V gene TRBV27, with a tentative D call TRBD2 (8 bases). CDR1 is MNHEY, CDR2 SMNVEV, per germline (reference sequence). The CDR3 is 18 amino acids. Between the trimmed V and J ends, which lost 3 bases and 6 bases, there was a span of 24 bases. The CDR3 DNA reads TGTGCCAGCAGTTTGGACCGGGTAGGGGGCGGGGGGCCCAATGAGCAGTTCTTC. It is translated as CASSLDRVGGGGPNEQFF.

The rearrangement uses TRBV5-4 and TRBJ2-2, with D maybe TRBD2 (5 bases). Trimming shortened V by 2 bases and J by 1 base, and 9 bases separated the two germline ends. The CDR3 is 15 amino acids. Germline assignment: CDR1 SGHNT and CDR2 YYREEE (reference sequence). In DNA, the CDR3 is TGTGCCAGCAGCTTAGCAGCGGTGAACACCGGGGAGCTGTTTTTT. Translation: CASSLAAVNTGELFF.

This chain connects TRBV25-1 to TRBJ1-4; D perhaps matches TRBD1 (6 bases). V was trimmed by 5 bases and J by 13 bases, leaving 11 bases between them. Germline V lookup: CDR1 MGHDK, CDR2 SYGVNS. This CDR3 contains 11 residues. The CDR3 DNA reads as TGTGCCAGCAGTTCGGGGGGCCTACTGTTTTTT. This gives the protein CASSSGGLLFF.

The chain is built from TRBV19 and TRBJ2-5, with D perhaps TRBD2 (5 bases). Germline values: CDR1 LNHDA, CDR2 SQIVND (reference sequence). The V end lost 4 bases, the J end lost 5 bases, and 11 bases lay between the germline ends. The CDR3 is 13 amino acids. The CDR3 is CASSTLAMETQYF. The CDR3 coding sequence is TGTGCCAGTAGTACGTTAGCGATGGAGACCCAGTACTTC.

The chain employs TRBV27 and TRBJ2-5, with 7 bases that match TRBD1. From germline, CDR1 is MNHEY and CDR2 SMNVEV (reference sequence). The CDR3 is 16 amino acids. V shed 2 bases, J shed 5 bases, and the junction held 11 bases outside the gene matches. This CDR3 reads CASSLIIPQGVETQYF. As DNA, the CDR3 is TGTGCCAGCAGTTTAATCATCCCCCAGGGGGTCGAGACCCAGTACTTC.

The genes are TRBV30 and TRBJ2-7; D call uncertain. The V gene's germline CDR1 is GTSNPN and CDR2 SVGIG (reference sequence). Trimming left V 0 bases short and J 3 bases short, with 15 bases between. The CDR3 is 15 amino acids. This CDR3 is CAWSVGPLRSYEQYF. The CDR3 bases are TGTGCCTGGAGTGTAGGGCCCCTCAGGAGCTACGAGCAGTACTTC.